The clone carrying this TCR beta chain was picked up many times. These data are taken from a study of patients and donors after allogeneic stem cell transplantation. Each CDR3 protein gets one entry after TCRdb re-called the RT-PCR reads with MiXCR. The sample holds approximately 430,000 distinct CDR3 sequences; 16% are singletons and the top ten take about 7%. Germline V gene data show CDR1 as SGHAT and CDR2 as FQDESV (reference sequence). The CDR3 is 16 residues long. Trimming pared 2 bases from V and 0 bases from J, leaving 13 bases between. Sequenced: blood, either unsorted or a sorted T cell fraction (not recorded which). The chain employs TRBV11-1 and TRBJ2-5; D perhaps matches TRBD1 (5 bases). The sequence derives from a human donor who was either an allogeneic HSCT recipient or a stem cell or donor lymphocyte infusion donor (not recorded which). It is not recorded whose cells these are; they may come from a transplant donor. CDR3 DNA: TGTGCCAGCAGCTTATTGGCAGGGCCAAACCAAGAGACCCAGTACTTC. It specifies CASSLLAGPNQETQYF. Variable domain in full (rest from reference TRBV11-1 and TRBJ2-5): EAEVAQSPRYKITEKSQAVAFWCDPISGHATLYWYRQILGQGPELLVQFQDESVVDDSQLPKDRFSAERLKGVDSTLKIQPAELGDSAMYLCASSLLAGPNQETQYFGPGTRLLVL.